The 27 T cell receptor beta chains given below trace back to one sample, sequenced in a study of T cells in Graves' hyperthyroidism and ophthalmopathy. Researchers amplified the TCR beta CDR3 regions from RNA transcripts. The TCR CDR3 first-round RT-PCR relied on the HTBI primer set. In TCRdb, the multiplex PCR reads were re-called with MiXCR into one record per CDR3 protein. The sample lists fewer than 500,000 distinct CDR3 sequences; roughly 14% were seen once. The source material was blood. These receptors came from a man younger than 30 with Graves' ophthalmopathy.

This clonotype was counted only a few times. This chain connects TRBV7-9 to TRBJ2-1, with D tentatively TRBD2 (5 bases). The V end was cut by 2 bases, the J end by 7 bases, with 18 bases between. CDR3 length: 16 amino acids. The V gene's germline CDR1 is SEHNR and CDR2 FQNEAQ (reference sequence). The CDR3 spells CASSLTERAYWNEQFF. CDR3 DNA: TGTGCCAGCAGCTTAACGGAGAGGGCCTATTGGAATGAGCAGTTCTTC. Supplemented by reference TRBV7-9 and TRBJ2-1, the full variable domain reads DTGVSQNPRHKITKRGQNVTFRCDPISEHNRLYWYRQTLGQGPEFLTYFQNEAQLEKSRLLSDRFSAERPKGSFSTLEIQRTEQGDSAMYLCASSLTERAYWNEQFFGPGTRLTVL.

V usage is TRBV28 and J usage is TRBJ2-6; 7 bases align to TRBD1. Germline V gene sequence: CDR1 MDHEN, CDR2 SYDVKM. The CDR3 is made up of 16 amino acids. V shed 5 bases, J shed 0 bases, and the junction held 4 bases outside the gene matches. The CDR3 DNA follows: TGTGCCAGCAGTGGCACAGGGGACTCTGGGGCCAACGTCCTGACTTTC. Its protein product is CASSGTGDSGANVLTF. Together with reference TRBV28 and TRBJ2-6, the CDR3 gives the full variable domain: DVKVTQSSRYLVKRTGEKVFLECVQDMDHENMFWYRQDPGLGLRLIYFSYDVKMKEKGDIPEGYSVSREKKERFSLILESASTNQTSMYLCASSGTGDSGANVLTFGAGSRLTVL.

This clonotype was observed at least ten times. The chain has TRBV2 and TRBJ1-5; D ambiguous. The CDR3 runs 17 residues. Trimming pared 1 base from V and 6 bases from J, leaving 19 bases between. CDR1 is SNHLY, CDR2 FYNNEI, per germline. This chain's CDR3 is CASSEELVTPWSQPQHF. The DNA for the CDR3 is TGTGCCAGCAGTGAAGAGTTAGTGACTCCCTGGAGTCAGCCCCAGCATTTT.

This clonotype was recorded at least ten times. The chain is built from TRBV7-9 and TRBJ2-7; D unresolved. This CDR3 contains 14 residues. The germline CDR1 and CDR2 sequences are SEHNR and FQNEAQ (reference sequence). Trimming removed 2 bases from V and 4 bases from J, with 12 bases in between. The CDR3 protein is CASSLIGLFYEQYF. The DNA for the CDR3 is TGTGCCAGCAGCTTAATTGGGCTCTTTTACGAGCAGTACTTC.

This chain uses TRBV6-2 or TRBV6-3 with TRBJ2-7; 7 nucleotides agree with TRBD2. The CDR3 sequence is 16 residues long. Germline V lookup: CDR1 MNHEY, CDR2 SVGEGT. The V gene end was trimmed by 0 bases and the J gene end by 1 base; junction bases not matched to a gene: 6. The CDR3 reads CASSYSITSESYEQYF. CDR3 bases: TGTGCCAGCAGTTACTCGATAACTAGCGAATCCTACGAGCAGTACTTC.

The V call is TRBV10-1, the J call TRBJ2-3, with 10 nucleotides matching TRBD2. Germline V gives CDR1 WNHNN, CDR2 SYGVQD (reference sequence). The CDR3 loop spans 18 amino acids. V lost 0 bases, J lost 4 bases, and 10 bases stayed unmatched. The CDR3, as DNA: TGCGCCAGCAGTGAGTCGTGGACTAGCGGTTCTCCCGCAGATACGCAGTATTTT. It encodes CASSESWTSGSPADTQYF.

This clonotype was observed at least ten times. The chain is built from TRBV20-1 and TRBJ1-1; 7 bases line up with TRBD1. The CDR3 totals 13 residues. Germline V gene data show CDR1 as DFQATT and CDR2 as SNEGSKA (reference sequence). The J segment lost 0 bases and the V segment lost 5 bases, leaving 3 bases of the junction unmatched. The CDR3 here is CSASTGLNTEAFF. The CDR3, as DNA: TGCAGTGCTTCGACAGGGCTGAACACTGAAGCTTTCTTT.

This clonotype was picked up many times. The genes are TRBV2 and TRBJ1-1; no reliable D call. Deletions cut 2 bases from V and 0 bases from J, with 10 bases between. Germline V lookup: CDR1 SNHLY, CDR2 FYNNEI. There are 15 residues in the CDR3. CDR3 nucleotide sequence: TGTGCCAGCAGTGAATTCCCAGGAGTGAACACTGAAGCTTTCTTT. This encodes CASSEFPGVNTEAFF.

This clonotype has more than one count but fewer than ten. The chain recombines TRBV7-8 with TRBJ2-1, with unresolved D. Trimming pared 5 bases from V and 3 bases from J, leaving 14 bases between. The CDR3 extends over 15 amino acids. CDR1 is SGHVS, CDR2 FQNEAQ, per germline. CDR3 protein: CASSPPVLDYNEQFF. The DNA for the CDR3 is TGTGCCAGCAGCCCACCTGTGCTAGACTACAATGAGCAGTTCTTC.

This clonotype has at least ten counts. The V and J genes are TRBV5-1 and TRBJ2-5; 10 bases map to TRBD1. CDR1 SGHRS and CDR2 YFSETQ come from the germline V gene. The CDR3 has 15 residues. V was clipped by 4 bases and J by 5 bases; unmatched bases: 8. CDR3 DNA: TGCGCCAGCAGCCCGGAGGGGGACAGGGGTGAGACCCAGTACTTC. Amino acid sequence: CASSPEGDRGETQYF.

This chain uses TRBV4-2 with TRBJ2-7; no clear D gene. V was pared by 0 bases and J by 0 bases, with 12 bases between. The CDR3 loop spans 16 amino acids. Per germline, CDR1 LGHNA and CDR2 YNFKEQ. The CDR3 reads CASSQDAVQPSYEQYF. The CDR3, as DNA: TGTGCCAGCAGCCAAGACGCGGTTCAACCCTCCTACGAGCAGTACTTC.

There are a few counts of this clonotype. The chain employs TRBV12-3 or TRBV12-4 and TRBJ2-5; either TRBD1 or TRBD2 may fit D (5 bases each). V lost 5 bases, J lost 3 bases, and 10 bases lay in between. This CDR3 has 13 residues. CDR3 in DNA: TGTGCCAGCAGTGGGAGACAGAAAGAGACCCAGTACTTC. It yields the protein CASSGRQKETQYF.

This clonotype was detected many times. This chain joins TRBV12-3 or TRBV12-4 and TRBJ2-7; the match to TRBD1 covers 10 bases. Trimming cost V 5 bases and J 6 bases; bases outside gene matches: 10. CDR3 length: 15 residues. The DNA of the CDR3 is TGTGCCAGCAGTGGGGACTTAGACAGGGGGCGCGAGCAGTACTTC. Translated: CASSGDLDRGREQYF.

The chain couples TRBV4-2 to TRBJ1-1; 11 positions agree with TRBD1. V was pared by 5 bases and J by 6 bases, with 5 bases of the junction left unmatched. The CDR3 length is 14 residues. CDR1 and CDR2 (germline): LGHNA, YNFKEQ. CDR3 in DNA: TGTGCCAGCAGCAAACGGGGACAGGGGGCTGAAGCTTTCTTT. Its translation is CASSKRGQGAEAFF.

Here the CDR3 DNA reads TGTGCCAGCAGCTGGGGGGGGGGAGATGGCTACACCTTC. This sequence encodes CASSWGGGDGYTF. The rearrangement links TRBV11-2 to TRBJ1-2; possible D gene TRBD1, 5 bases. Trimming cost V 4 bases and J 6 bases, with 12 bases left between them. CDR1 is SGHAT, CDR2 FQNNGV, per germline. CDR3 length: 13 amino acids. Based on the CDR3 plus reference TRBV11-2 and TRBJ1-2, the full variable domain is EAGVAQSPRYKIIEKRQSVAFWCNPISGHATLYWYQQILGQGPKLLIQFQNNGVVDDSQLPKDRFSAERLKGVDSTLKIQPAKLEDSAVYLCASSWGGGDGYTFGSGTRLTVV.

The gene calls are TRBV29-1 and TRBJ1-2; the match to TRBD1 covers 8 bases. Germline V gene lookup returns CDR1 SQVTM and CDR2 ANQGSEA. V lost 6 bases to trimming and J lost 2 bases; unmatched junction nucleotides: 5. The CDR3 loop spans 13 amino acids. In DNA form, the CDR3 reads TGCAGCGTAGGGACAGGCTTAAACTATGGCTACACCTTC. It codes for CSVGTGLNYGYTF.

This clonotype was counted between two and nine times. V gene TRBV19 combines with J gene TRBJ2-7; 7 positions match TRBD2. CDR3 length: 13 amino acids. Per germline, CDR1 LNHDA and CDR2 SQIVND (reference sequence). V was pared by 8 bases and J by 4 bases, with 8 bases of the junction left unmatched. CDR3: CASGERDGYEQYF. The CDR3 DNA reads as TGTGCCAGTGGGGAGCGGGACGGGTACGAGCAGTACTTC.

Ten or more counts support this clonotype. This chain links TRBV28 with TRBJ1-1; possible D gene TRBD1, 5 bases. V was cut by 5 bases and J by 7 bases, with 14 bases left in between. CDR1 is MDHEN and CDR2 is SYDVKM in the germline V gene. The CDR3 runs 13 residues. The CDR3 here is CASSPPRDLEAFF. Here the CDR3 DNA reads TGTGCCAGCAGTCCCCCCAGGGATCTTGAAGCTTTCTTT.

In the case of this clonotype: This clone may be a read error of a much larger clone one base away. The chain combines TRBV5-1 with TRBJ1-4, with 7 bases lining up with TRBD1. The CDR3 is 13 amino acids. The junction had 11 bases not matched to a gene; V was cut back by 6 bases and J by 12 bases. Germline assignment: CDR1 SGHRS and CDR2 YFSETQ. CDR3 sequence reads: CASKGAKGEELFF. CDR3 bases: TGCGCCAGCAAGGGGGCGAAAGGAGAAGAACTGTTTTTT.

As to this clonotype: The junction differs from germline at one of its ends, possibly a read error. CDR3 sequence (DNA): TGTACCAGCAGCACTAGCGGGAGCTCCTACAATGAGCAGTTCTTC. Amino acid sequence: CTSSTSGSSYNEQFF. The chain uses TRBV7-3 and TRBJ2-1; 11 bases match TRBD2. The germline CDR1 and CDR2 sequences are SGHTA and FQGTGA. The CDR3 runs to 15 residues.

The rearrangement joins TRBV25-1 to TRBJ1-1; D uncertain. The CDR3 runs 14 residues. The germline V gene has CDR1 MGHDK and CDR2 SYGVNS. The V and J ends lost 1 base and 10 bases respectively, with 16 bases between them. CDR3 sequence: CASSEFNPGVGAFF. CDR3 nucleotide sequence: TGTGCCAGCAGTGAATTCAATCCGGGAGTGGGAGCTTTCTTT.

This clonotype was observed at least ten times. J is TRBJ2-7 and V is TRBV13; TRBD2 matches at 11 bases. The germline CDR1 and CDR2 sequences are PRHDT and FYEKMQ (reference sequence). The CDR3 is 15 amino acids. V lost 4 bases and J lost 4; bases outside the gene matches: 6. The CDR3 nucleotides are TGTGCCAGCAGCTCTAGCGGGAGGTTCTCTTACGAGCAGTACTTC. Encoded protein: CASSSSGRFSYEQYF.

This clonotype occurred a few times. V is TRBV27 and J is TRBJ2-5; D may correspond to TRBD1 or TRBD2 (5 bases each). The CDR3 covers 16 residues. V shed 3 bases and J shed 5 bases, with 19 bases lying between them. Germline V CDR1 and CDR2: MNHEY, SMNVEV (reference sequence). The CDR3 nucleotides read TGTGCCAGCAGTTTCTCCCCGGGACGCCGGACGGAGACCCAGTACTTC. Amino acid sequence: CASSFSPGRRTETQYF.

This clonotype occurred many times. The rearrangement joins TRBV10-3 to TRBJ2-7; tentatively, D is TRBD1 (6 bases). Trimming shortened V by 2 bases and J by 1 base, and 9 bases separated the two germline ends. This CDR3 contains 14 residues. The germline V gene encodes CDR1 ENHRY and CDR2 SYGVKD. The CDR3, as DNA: TGTGCCATCAGTGAGGCAGGGGAGTCCTACGAGCAGTACTTC. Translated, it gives CAISEAGESYEQYF.

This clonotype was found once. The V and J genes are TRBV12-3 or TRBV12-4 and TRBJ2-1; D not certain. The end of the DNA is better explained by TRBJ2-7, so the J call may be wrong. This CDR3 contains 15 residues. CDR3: CASSQDETVHNEQYF. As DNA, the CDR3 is TGTGCCAGCAGTCAGGACGAGACCGTCCACAATGAGCAGTACTTC.

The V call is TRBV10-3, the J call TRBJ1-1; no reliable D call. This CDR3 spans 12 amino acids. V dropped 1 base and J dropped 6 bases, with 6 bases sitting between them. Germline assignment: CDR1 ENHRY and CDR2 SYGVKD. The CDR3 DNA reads TGTGCCATCAGTGAGTTAGCGTCTGAAGCTTTCTTT. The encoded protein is CAISELASEAFF.

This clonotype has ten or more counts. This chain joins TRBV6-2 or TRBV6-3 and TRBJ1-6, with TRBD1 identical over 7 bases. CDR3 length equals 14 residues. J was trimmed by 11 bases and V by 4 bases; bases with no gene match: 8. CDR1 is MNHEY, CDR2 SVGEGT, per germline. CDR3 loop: CASSSGTDLTPLHF. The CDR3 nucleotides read TGTGCCAGCAGTTCCGGGACAGACCTTACACCCCTCCACTTT.